Listed below are T cell receptor beta chains from one sample, sequenced in a study of long-term antiretroviral therapy in people with HIV. TCRdb's copy holds only in-frame clones and misses some; the assay was immunoSEQ multiplex PCR. The sample lists 25,000 to 35,000 clones, about 86% occurring once. Sequencing used unsorted PBMCs, obtained 0.8 years after starting antiretroviral therapy. The receptors come from a woman under 40 with HIV. Each CDR3 is given with its conserved first and last residue. A D gene is named only where the DNA matches it firmly. The listing skips clone size in some rows; elsewhere it reads once, few, many or a size class.

>15|.|TRBD1|TRBJ1-2|TRBV25-1
CASSLDRAEVAGYTF
TGTGCCAGCAGTTTAGACAGGGCGGAAGTTGCAGGCTACACCTTC
>15|.|.|TRBJ2-5|TRBV18
CASLLNGGAQETQYF
TGTGCCAGCTTACTCAATGGCGGGGCTCAAGAGACCCAGTACTTC
>13|.|.|TRBJ1-4|TRBV6-1
CAISAGKTSVLFF
TGTGCCATCTCCGCGGGGAAGACGTCTGTTCTGTTTTTT
>13|.|.|TRBJ1-1|TRBV21-1
CARGGRGNPEAFF
TGTGCCAGAGGGGGGAGGGGGAATCCTGAAGCTTTCTTT
>17|.|.|TRBJ2-1|TRBV11-2
CASSSPTTGARIDEQFF
TGTGCCAGCAGCTCCCCCACGACGGGTGCCAGAATCGATGAGCAGTTCTTC
>15|.|.|TRBJ2-1|TRBV18
CASSPPKGGDNEQFF
TGTGCCAGCTCACCACCGAAGGGGGGTGACAATGAGCAGTTCTTC
>15|.|TRBD1|TRBJ1-2|TRBV2
CASSNRQGTNYGYTF
TGTGCCAGCAGTAATAGACAGGGGACTAACTATGGCTACACCTTC
>16|.|.|TRBJ1-2|TRBV5-1
CASSLGALGFNYGYTF
TGCGCCAGCAGCTTGGGAGCCCTGGGCTTTAACTATGGCTACACCTTC
>18|.|.|TRBJ2-1|TRBV19
CASSIDHGNYLSYNEQFF
TGTGCCAGTAGTATAGATCATGGTAACTACCTTTCCTACAATGAGCAGTTCTTC
>14|.|.|TRBJ2-1|TRBV2
CASNGPDPDNEQFF
TGTGCCAGCAACGGCCCAGACCCCGACAATGAGCAGTTCTTC
>19|.|TRBD1|TRBJ2-1|TRBV27
CASSLRRTGGRDSYNEQFF
TGTGCCAGCAGTTTACGCCGGACAGGGGGGCGAGACTCCTACAATGAGCAGTTCTTC
>13|.|.|TRBJ2-7|TRBV27
CASSPPLGSEQYF
TGTGCCAGCAGTCCCCCATTAGGGTCCGAGCAGTACTTC
>13|few|.|TRBJ2-3|TRBV14
CASSQESTDTQYF
TGTGCCAGCAGCCAAGAGTCCACAGATACGCAGTATTTT
>14|.|.|TRBJ2-7|TRBV27
CASKLTDLSYEQYF
TGTGCCAGCAAGTTGACAGACCTCTCCTACGAGCAGTACTTC
>14|.|.|TRBJ1-1|TRBV7-8
CASSLGRRDTEAFF
TGTGCCAGCAGCCTGGGACGGAGGGACACTGAAGCTTTCTTT
>14|.|.|TRBJ2-1|TRBV10-3
CAISARDGYNEQFF
TGTGCCATCAGTGCGAGGGACGGATACAATGAGCAGTTCTTC
>12|.|.|TRBJ1-1|TRBV27
CASSQGGTEAFF
TGTGCCAGCAGTCAAGGGGGGACTGAAGCTTTCTTT
>16|.|.|TRBJ2-5|TRBV2
CASSGDTKGLQETQYF
TGTGCCAGCAGTGGGGACACCAAGGGATTACAAGAGACCCAGTACTTC
>12|.|.|TRBJ2-3|TRBV11-3
CSGGGRATTQYF
TGTTCAGGGGGGGGGCGAGCGACTACGCAGTATTTT
>13|.|.|TRBJ1-3|TRBV2
CASRVSGSDTIYF
TGTGCCAGCAGGGTTTCTGGATCGGACACCATATATTTT
>12|.|.|TRBJ1-1|TRBV19
CASSIGVSEAFF
TGTGCCAGTAGTATTGGGGTATCTGAAGCTTTCTTT
>13|.|.|TRBJ2-2|TRBV7-6
CASSLVPTGELFF
TGTGCCAGCAGCTTAGTCCCCACCGGGGAGCTGTTTTTT
>11|.|.|TRBJ1-1|TRBV2
CASSLPSEAFF
TGTGCCAGCTCCCTTCCCTCTGAAGCTTTCTTT
>15|.|.|TRBJ2-3|TRBV5-1
CASSFGTSSTDTQYF
TGCGCCAGCAGCTTCGGGACATCGAGCACAGATACGCAGTATTTT
>12|.|.|TRBJ1-1|TRBV6-5
CASSYSRGEAFF
TGTGCCAGCAGTTACTCGAGGGGGGAAGCTTTCTTT
>13|.|.|TRBJ1-2|TRBV10-2
CASSETGGGGYTF
TGCGCCAGCAGTGAGACGGGAGGAGGGGGCTACACCTTC
>14|.|.|TRBJ1-2|TRBV6-6
CASSYMRESGGYTF
TGTGCCAGCAGTTACATGCGGGAGTCGGGCGGCTACACCTTC
>13|few|.|TRBJ1-2|TRBV7-9
CASHPAAPYGYTF
TGTGCCAGCCACCCGGCGGCTCCCTATGGCTACACCTTC
>14|.|.|TRBJ1-6|TRBV9
CASSVTGRNSPLHF
TGTGCCAGCAGCGTTACAGGGCGTAATTCACCCCTCCACTTT
>13|.|.|TRBJ1-1|TRBV11-2
CASSLIGGTEAFF
TGTGCCAGCAGCTTAATTGGAGGCACTGAAGCTTTCTTT
>17|.|.|TRBJ2-3|TRBV13
CASSLKGDLIPADTQYF
TGTGCCAGCAGCTTAAAAGGGGATCTAATTCCGGCAGATACGCAGTATTTT
>9|.|.|TRBJ1-1|TRBV9
CASSPGAFF
TGTGCCAGCAGCCCAGGGGCTTTCTTT
>19|.|TRBD1|TRBJ1-4|TRBV7-9
CASRKTGQGQPRDDEKLFF
TGTGCCAGCAGAAAAACGGGACAGGGACAACCCAGAGATGATGAAAAACTGTTTTTT
>15|.|.|TRBJ2-3|TRBV7-3
CASSLKYSSTDTQYF
TGTGCCAGCAGCCTAAAGTATTCTAGCACAGATACGCAGTATTTT
>13|.|.|TRBJ1-5|TRBV10-2
CASSEGSNQPQHF
TGCGCCAGCAGTGAGGGGAGCAATCAGCCCCAGCATTTT
>16|.|.|TRBJ1-2|TRBV11-2
CASSGGLDSPWYGYTF
TGTGCCAGCAGCGGGGGACTCGACTCGCCGTGGTACGGCTACACCTTC